Listed here are 15 T cell receptor beta chains from one sample, sequenced in a study of PD-1 blockade in classical Hodgkin lymphoma. Only in-frame clones appear in the TCRdb table, and some are missing; sequencing was by immunoSEQ multiplex PCR. The sample records some 50,000 clones, approximately 72% being singletons. As for time point: cycle 4 day 1 (C4D1), after around six weeks of nivolumab. Every patient relapsed after autologous stem cell transplantation, and brentuximab vedotin exposure varied. The material was peripheral blood mononuclear cells (PBMCs), obtained before the fourth cycle of nivolumab. The receptors here all came from a human donor with classical Hodgkin lymphoma.

This chain links TRBV6-1 with TRBJ1-5, with 7 positions matching TRBD1. Germline V gene sequence: CDR1 MNHNS, CDR2 SASEGT. V trimming: 6 bases; J trimming: 5 bases; junction bases outside the gene matches: 10. This CDR3 is 15 amino acids long. The DNA of the CDR3 is TGTGCCAGCAGGGTTAGGGACAGCATAGATCAGCCCCAGCATTTT. Translating gives CASRVRDSIDQPQHF.

The rearrangement uses TRBV6-5 and TRBJ1-2; D ambiguous. Trimming took off 6 bases at V and 0 bases at J, with 14 bases between the two ends. This CDR3 comprises 15 residues. The germline V gene encodes CDR1 MNHEY and CDR2 SVGAGI. The chain's CDR3 is CASREDEASNYGYTF. The CDR3 DNA reads as TGTGCCAGCAGGGAGGATGAGGCTTCTAACTATGGCTACACCTTC.

This chain connects TRBV5-1 to TRBJ2-1; no firm D call. CDR1 is SGHRS and CDR2 is YFSETQ in the germline V gene. The CDR3 loop spans 13 amino acids. V lost 1 base and J lost 10, with 12 bases in between. CDR3 in amino acids: CASSLLGIGEQFF. Here the CDR3 DNA reads TGCGCCAGCAGCTTGTTGGGGATTGGGGAGCAGTTCTTC. Full variable domain (remainder filled in from reference TRBV5-1 and TRBJ2-1): KAGVTQTPRYLIKTRGQQVTLSCSPISGHRSVSWYQQTPGQGLQFLFEYFSETQRNKGNFPGRFSGRQFSNSRSEMNVSTLELGDSALYLCASSLLGIGEQFFGPGTRLTVL.

The chain has TRBV28 and TRBJ2-7; 12 bases align to TRBD2. CDR1 MDHEN and CDR2 SYDVKM come from the germline V gene. The V gene end was trimmed by 5 bases and the J gene end by 0 bases; junction bases not matched to a gene: 5. This CDR3 region has 16 residues. CDR3 nucleotides: TGTGCCAGCAGTCCAGGACTAGCGGGATCCTCCTACGAGCAGTACTTC. This translates into CASSPGLAGSSYEQYF.

The rearrangement uses TRBV9 and TRBJ2-5; 7 nucleotides agree with TRBD1. The germline gives CDR1 SGDLS, CDR2 YYNGEE. With 5 bases clipped from V and 4 bases from J, the junction kept 8 bases outside the gene matches. The CDR3 has 14 residues. The CDR3 protein is CASSRQGAGETQYF. The CDR3 DNA sequence: TGTGCCAGCAGTAGACAGGGTGCGGGAGAGACCCAGTACTTC.

The chain uses TRBV28 and TRBJ2-2; D call uncertain. The CDR3 runs 16 residues. Germline V gives CDR1 MDHEN, CDR2 SYDVKM. V was pared by 2 bases and J by 4 bases, with 14 bases between. CDR3 sequence (DNA): TGTGCCAGCAGTTTACAGGTCTTTCTCGGCACCGGGGAGCTGTTTTTT. This encodes CASSLQVFLGTGELFF.

V gene TRBV19 combines with J gene TRBJ1-5; D gene ambiguous. Per the germline V gene, CDR1 is LNHDA and CDR2 is SQIVND (reference sequence). This CDR3 region has 17 residues. V dropped 4 bases and J dropped 3 bases, with 19 bases sitting between them. The CDR3 is CASSSPPWEVDNQPQHF. DNA for the CDR3: TGTGCCAGTAGTAGCCCCCCTTGGGAAGTGGACAATCAGCCCCAGCATTTT.

This clone was found once. The junction does not match germline at one end; this may be a read error. The J gene is TRBJ2-7, the V gene TRBV18, with D possibly TRBD1 on 6 matching bases. Germline V gene lookup returns CDR1 KGHSH and CDR2 LQKENI. This CDR3 region has 14 residues. The CDR3 coding sequence is TGTGCCACCTCAGGTTGGACAGAACCCAACGAGCAGTACTTC. It specifies CATSGWTEPNEQYF.

The rearrangement uses TRBV5-1 and TRBJ1-2, with a weak D call TRBD1 (5 bases). The V end was cut by 4 bases, the J end by 4 bases, with 11 bases between. The germline CDR1 and CDR2 sequences are SGHRS and YFSETQ. The CDR3 covers 13 residues. This chain's CDR3 is CASSAGRVYGYTF. The CDR3 DNA sequence: TGCGCCAGCAGCGCTGGCAGGGTCTATGGCTACACCTTC.

This clone was detected only once. This chain links TRBV15 with TRBJ2-7; D is uncertain. Trimming took 0 bases from V and 4 from J, leaving 7 bases between them. Germline CDR1 and CDR2: LNHNV and YYDKDF (reference sequence). CDR3 size: 13 residues. CDR3 DNA sequence: TGTGCCACCAGCAGAGATGAAGGATACGAGCAGTACTTC. It translates to CATSRDEGYEQYF.

The genes are TRBV10-3 and TRBJ2-7; the match to TRBD2 covers 10 bases. Germline CDR1 and CDR2: ENHRY and SYGVKD. V lost 6 bases and J lost 3; bases outside the gene matches: 5. The length of the CDR3 is 14 residues. In nucleotides, the CDR3 is TGTGCCATCAGGAGGACTAGCGGACTCTACGAGCAGTACTTC. It specifies CAIRRTSGLYEQYF.

V and J are TRBV13 and TRBJ2-1; no firm D call. V dropped 0 bases and J dropped 8 bases, with 5 bases sitting between them. Germline CDR1 reads PRHDT; CDR2 reads FYEKMQ (reference sequence). There are 12 residues in the CDR3. The chain's CDR3 is CASSLGRHEQFF. The CDR3 nucleotides are TGTGCCAGCAGCTTAGGCCGTCATGAGCAGTTCTTC. Looking up the rest from reference TRBV13 and TRBJ2-1 gives the full variable domain: AAGVIQSPRHLIKEKRETATLKCYPIPRHDTVYWYQQGPGQDPQFLISFYEKMQSDKGSIPDRFSAQQFSDYHSELNMSSLELGDSALYFCASSLGRHEQFFGPGTRLTVL.

This clone was seen once. The V call is TRBV19, the J call TRBJ2-7; 8 bases line up with TRBD1. V was clipped by 7 bases and J by 6 bases; unmatched bases: 11. Germline values: CDR1 LNHDA, CDR2 SQIVND (reference sequence). This CDR3 comprises 14 residues. CDR3 in DNA: TGTGCCAGTACCACAGGACGAGGACAGGGCGAGCAGTACTTC. This codes for CASTTGRGQGEQYF.

This clone was detected once. The gene calls are TRBV28 and TRBJ1-5; D call uncertain. The CDR3 is 11 amino acids. Trimming cost V 0 bases and J 16 bases, with 10 bases left between them. Per the germline V gene, CDR1 is MDHEN and CDR2 is SYDVKM. The DNA of the CDR3 is TGTGCCAGCAGTTTATGGGTCGGTAGCCATTTT. This encodes CASSLWVGSHF.

This clone was recorded a few times. The chain employs TRBV9 and TRBJ2-2; no clear D. CDR1 and CDR2 from the germline V gene are SGDLS and YYNGEE. This CDR3 has 12 amino acids. V lost 1 base and J lost 7, with 5 bases in between. The CDR3 sequence: CASSVFDGELFF. CDR3 sequence (DNA): TGTGCCAGCAGCGTATTCGACGGGGAGCTGTTTTTT.